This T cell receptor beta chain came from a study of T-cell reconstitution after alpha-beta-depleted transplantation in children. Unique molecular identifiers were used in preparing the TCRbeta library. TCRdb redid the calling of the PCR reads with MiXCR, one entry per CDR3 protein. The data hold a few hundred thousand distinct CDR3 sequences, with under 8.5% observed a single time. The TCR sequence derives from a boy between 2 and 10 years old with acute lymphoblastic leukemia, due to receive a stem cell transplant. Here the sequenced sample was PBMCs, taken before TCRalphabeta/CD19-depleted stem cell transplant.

The CDR3 nucleotides read TGCAGTGCTAGCAGGGATCCGGGAAGGAATGAGCAGTTCTTC. This translates into CSASRDPGRNEQFF. V is TRBV20-1 and J is TRBJ2-1; D is tentatively TRBD1 or TRBD2 (5 bases each). Germline values: CDR1 DFQATT, CDR2 SNEGSKA (reference sequence). The V end lost 3 bases, the J end lost 7 bases, and 16 bases lay between the germline ends. The CDR3 is 14 residues long.